This T cell receptor (beta chain) was recorded in a study of T cells in Graves' hyperthyroidism and ophthalmopathy. Study-level results: Using 13 V-J features, a model discriminated ophthalmopathy from stable hyperthyroidism. The majority of expanded thyroid clonotypes above 0.001 also appeared in blood.

Diagnostic assessment was based on clinical symptoms, serum thyroxine and TRAb, thyroid ultrasound and orbital computed tomography. Isolation of PBMCs was performed on 8.5 to 10 ml fresh peripheral blood. This clonotype has ten or more counts. The antigen remains unidentified. Looked up from germline, CDR1 is MDHEN and CDR2 is SYDVKM. V was clipped by 8 bases and J by 4 bases, with 20 bases between them. This CDR3 comprises 15 residues. RNA transcripts provided the source from which TCR beta CDR3 regions were amplified. TCR CDR3 regions were first amplified by RT-PCR with HTBI primers. MiXCR was run by TCRdb on the multiplex PCR reads, yielding one entry per CDR3 protein. The sample contains some 560,000 distinct CDR3 sequences, 11% to 15% of which appear only once.

Material: blood. The chain employs TRBV28 and TRBJ1-1, with TRBD1 as a possible D gene (5 bases). The source of this sequence is a woman in her forties with Graves' hyperthyroidism. In DNA, the CDR3 is TGTGCCAGCTTATACCGGGACCCGGGCGGCACTGAAGCTTTCTTT. It yields the protein CASLYRDPGGTEAFF. Full variable domain (outside the CDR3, taken from reference TRBV28 and TRBJ1-1): DVKVTQSSRYLVKRTGEKVFLECVQDMDHENMFWYRQDPGLGLRLIYFSYDVKMKEKGDIPEGYSVSREKKERFSLILESASTNQTSMYLCASLYRDPGGTEAFFGQGTRLTVV.